These 9 T cell receptor beta chains were sequenced from one sample in a study of neurological immune-mediated disorders. TCRdb reprocessed the 5' RACE reads via MiXCR and lists one record per CDR3 protein. This repertoire shows around 33,000 distinct CDR3 sequences, around 25% found once; its top ten account for 25% to 30%. Sample: CD4+ T cells from blood. Receptors originate from a man in his forties or fifties with HTLV-1-associated myelopathy (HAM/TSP).

The CDR3 nucleotides are TGTGCCAGCACCGACGACTCGGCTACCTATGGCTACACCTTC. It yields the protein CASTDDSATYGYTF. V gene TRBV12-3 or TRBV12-4 combines with J gene TRBJ1-2; D is ambiguous. V gave up 7 bases and J gave up 4 bases, with 16 bases separating them. CDR3 length: 14 residues.

This clonotype was counted at least ten times. The V gene is TRBV5-1, the J gene TRBJ2-7, with TRBD1 matching 9 bases. Germline-derived CDR1 and CDR2 are SGHRS and YFSETQ. V lost 2 bases to trimming and J lost 7 bases; unmatched junction nucleotides: 7. CDR3 length equals 14 residues. This CDR3 reads CASSFGTGSREQYF. For the CDR3, the DNA is TGCGCCAGCAGCTTCGGGACAGGGTCCCGGGAGCAGTACTTC.

This clonotype was seen repeatedly, ten times or more. The chain recombines TRBV25-1 with TRBJ2-5, with 8 bases identical to TRBD1. This CDR3 has 16 amino acids. J was trimmed by 5 bases and V by 2 bases; bases with no gene match: 10. CDR1 is MGHDK, CDR2 SYGVNS, per germline. For the CDR3, the DNA is TGTGCCAGCAGTGAAGGGGCACGCGGACAGGGTGAGACCCAGTACTTC. Translation: CASSEGARGQGETQYF.

This clonotype was seen at least ten times. This chain links TRBV29-1 with TRBJ1-1; D is perhaps TRBD1 (6 bases). CDR1 is SQVTM, CDR2 ANQGSEA, per germline. The CDR3 is 14 residues long. V lost 1 base to trimming and J lost 1 base, with 10 bases between them. CDR3 loop: CSVEGDISNTEAFF. CDR3 bases: TGCAGCGTTGAAGGGGACATTTCGAACACTGAAGCTTTCTTT.

This clonotype was detected ten times or more. This sequence joins TRBV5-1 and TRBJ1-1, with D unresolved. The CDR3 covers 15 residues. Trimming left V 4 bases short and J 0 bases short, with 13 bases between. Germline assignment: CDR1 SGHRS and CDR2 YFSETQ. The CDR3 spells CASSLNLLLNTEAFF. Written as DNA, the CDR3 is TGCGCCAGCAGCCTGAACCTCCTCTTGAACACTGAAGCTTTCTTT. Together with reference TRBV5-1 and TRBJ1-1, the CDR3 gives the full variable domain: KAGVTQTPRYLIKTRGQQVTLSCSPISGHRSVSWYQQTPGQGLQFLFEYFSETQRNKGNFPGRFSGRQFSNSRSEMNVSTLELGDSALYLCASSLNLLLNTEAFFGQGTRLTVV.

At least ten counts were recorded for this clonotype. V and J are TRBV24-1 and TRBJ2-5; 8 bases align to TRBD1. The CDR3 totals 14 residues. CDR1 is KGHDR and CDR2 is SFDVKD in the germline V gene. V gave up 3 bases and J gave up 6 bases; unmatched junction bases: 5. The DNA of the CDR3 is TGTGCCACCAGTGATATGGGACAGGACCAGACCCAGTACTTC. It translates to CATSDMGQDQTQYF.

The sample holds many counts of this clonotype. The genes are TRBV5-1 and TRBJ1-1, with 9 positions matching TRBD1. CDR3 length: 15 amino acids. CDR1 and CDR2 from the germline V gene are SGHRS and YFSETQ. V was clipped by 4 bases and J by 4 bases; unmatched bases: 8. CDR3 loop: CASSRPDRGFTEAFF. The CDR3 nucleotides are TGCGCCAGCAGCCGACCGGACAGGGGTTTCACTGAAGCTTTCTTT.

This clonotype was seen repeatedly, ten times or more. The chain recombines TRBV3-1 with TRBJ2-7; D is undetermined. V was pared by 3 bases and J by 3 bases, with 3 bases between. The CDR3 runs to 11 residues. Looked up from germline, CDR1 is LGHDT and CDR2 is YNNKEL (reference sequence). Here the CDR3 DNA reads TGTGCCAGCAGCCAGAACTACGAGCAGTACTTC. Amino acid sequence: CASSQNYEQYF.

This chain joins TRBV5-6 and TRBJ2-5; the match to TRBD1 covers 7 bases. TRBJ2-7 matches the DNA end more closely, so the J call is doubtful. CDR3 length: 13 residues. Looked up from germline, CDR1 is SGHDT and CDR2 is YYEEEE. The CDR3 region is CASSPGQNYEQYF. The DNA for the CDR3 is TGTGCCAGCAGCCCGGGACAGAACTACGAGCAGTACTTC.